Below, one TCR beta chain is given with its context. The data originate from a study of blood T cell repertoires in COVID-19. Study background: Researchers got acute and convalescent COVID-19 samples from the United States, Italy and Spain.

Germline CDR1 MNHEY, CDR2 SVGAGI. The CDR3 has 13 amino acids. V gave up 6 bases and J gave up 0 bases; unmatched junction bases: 1. In the source study's methods: Estimated nucleated cell counts came from reference gene primer amplification. This table comes from immunoSEQ multiplex PCR, and its TCRdb copy is limited to in-frame clones, with some not included. V and J calls and clone size follow that table, whereas D and trimming were derived from the DNA. The table lists about 150,000 clones, roughly four fifths of them singletons. This clonotype was sampled from a human donor with acute or convalescent COVID-19. The donor label of this sample is uncertain. Specimen: peripheral blood. This sequence joins TRBV6-5 and TRBJ1-1; 7 bases are a match to TRBD1. The CDR3 loop is CASSRGVNTEAFF. In DNA form, the CDR3 reads TGTGCCAGCAGCAGGGGGGTGAACACTGAAGCTTTCTTT.